Listed here is a single T cell receptor (beta chain). The antigen remains undetermined. One junction end does not reproduce the germline sequence, and a read error may be involved. The CDR3 end is not reached by the read, which stops 3 residues before it; the germline J gene fills it in. The sample belongs to a study of TET2 disruption in CD19-targeted CAR T cells. TCRdb keeps only in-frame clones here, not all; method: immunoSEQ multiplex PCR. The sample has 25,000 to 30,000 clones. Regarding treatment: autologous CTL019 cells: CD19 CAR with 4-1BB and CD3 zeta domains. T cells for CTL019 manufacturing were collected from peripheral blood by leukapheresis. This CDR3 is 15 amino acids long. The germline CDR1 and CDR2 sequences are DFQATT and SNEGSKA (reference sequence).

Sequences were derived from CD8- CAR+ T cells sorted from cultured blood T cells, sampled for CD19 CAR T cell therapy. The sample's subset: CD8-negative CAR-positive T cells from the infusion product. The chain carries TRBV20-1 and TRBJ2-5; 10 bases are a match to TRBD1. This receptor was obtained from a man aged 65 to 79 with chronic lymphocytic leukemia. The DNA read from the CDR3 is TGCAGTGCAAGAGGACAGGGGGGGTACCAAGAGACC. This translates into CSARGQGGYQET. The complete CDR3 reads CSARGQGGYQETQYF.